The clone carrying this T cell receptor beta chain was found many times. Its antigen remains unknown. The V gene's germline CDR1 is ENHRY and CDR2 SYGVKD. The V end was cut by 8 bases, the J end by 0 bases, with 10 bases between. This CDR3 contains 13 residues. These data come from a study of spatial heterogeneity in lung cancer. Noted time point: sample taken at primary tumor resection. Sequencing of whole RNA from tumor, nontumor lung or frozen PBMC involved no sorting. The 60 to 90 donors had untreated early-stage non-small cell lung cancer. Points from the study as a whole: Among blood samples, ubiquitous expanded tumor TCRs appeared more at resection than at follow-up.

Each CDR3 protein is one row after TCRdb ran MiXCR on the 5' RACE reads. The sample shows about 38,000 distinct CDR3 sequences, around 7.5% of them seen only once. The genes are TRBV10-3 and TRBJ1-1, with D unresolved. This receptor was identified in a male donor with early-stage non-small cell lung cancer. The sample was PBMCs, taken at surgery. CDR3 sequence reads: CAIQSAVNTEAFF. The CDR3 DNA sequence: TGTGCCATCCAAAGCGCCGTGAACACTGAAGCTTTCTTT.